This TCR beta chain was identified during a study of immune evolution from preneoplasia to lung adenocarcinoma. V lost 2 bases to trimming and J lost 7 bases; unmatched junction nucleotides: 8. The CDR3 loop spans 15 amino acids. Germline loops: CDR1 MNHNY, CDR2 SVGAGI (reference sequence). Only in-frame clones appear in the TCRdb table, and some are missing; sequencing was by immunoSEQ multiplex PCR. The sample yields some 4,700 clones, 76% seen once. The material sequenced was FFPE adjacent normal lung tissue. The TCR sequence derives from a person aged 55-80 years with lung adenocarcinoma. This chain uses TRBV6-6 with TRBJ1-5; 7 bases agree with TRBD1. This CDR3 is CASSYTTGSDQPQHF. The CDR3, as DNA: TGTGCCAGCAGTTACACGACAGGGTCCGACCAGCCCCAGCATTTT.